This TCR beta chain was captured by sequencing in a study of OX40 agonist ivuxolimab in advanced cancers. Background for the entire study: The costimulatory receptor OX40 (CD134) was targeted by ivuxolimab, a fully human IgG2 agonistic monoclonal antibody. Intravenous ivuxolimab was administered to patients every 2 weeks at six dose levels: 0.01, 0.1, 0.3, 1.5, 3 and 10 mg/kg. Among the approximately 50 dose-escalation patients, 19 had hepatocellular carcinoma, around 15 melanoma, 9 renal cell carcinoma and 9 head and neck cancer. In the dose-escalation cohort, 70% to 85% of patients were male, and the mean age was around 60 years with a range of roughly 23 to 79. Patients were allowed to have had prior anti-PD-1, anti-PD-L1 or anti-CTLA-4 therapy, and 30% to 40% of the dose-escalation patients had previously received checkpoint inhibitors. Partial responses occurred in three dose-escalation patients: two with cutaneous melanoma and one with hepatocellular carcinoma. Peripheral TCRbeta sequencing aimed to test whether ivuxolimab altered TCR sequence diversity and caused clonal T-cell expansion. The monotherapy dose-escalation portion (N ≈ 56 patients) of the phase I ivuxolimab trial is reported in the paper.

Summary of the overall study and its limitations: Which antigens the clonally expanded peripheral T cells were specific for was not determined. At doses from 0.1 to 3.0 mg/kg, clonal expansion was seen in both CD4+ and CD8+ blood T cells between baseline and week 6. In the 0.1-3.0 mg/kg groups, partial responders were among the patients with the lowest normalized peripheral clonal expansion, particularly in CD8+ T cells. Low levels of normalized T-cell clonal expansion were also seen in some patients who did not respond. On average, CD8+ T cells showed more expanded clones than CD4+ T cells after ivuxolimab.

For this clone: The target of this receptor is not known. There are no base qualities to consult, and no much larger clone falls within one base.

Genomic DNA was extracted from sorted cells for sequencing of the TCRbeta CDR3 region. The immunoSEQ Assay was used to sequence the TCRbeta CDR3 regions. Drawn from immuneACCESS, this table holds only the in-frame rearrangements with V and J called that TCRdb kept. Clones are partly lost; checked studies trace under half to an unresolved V gene and leave the rest unexplained. This sample has roughly 74,000 clones in its table, and around 94% of those were observed once. Of the sample, 20% falls within the top ten clones. From the cysteine up to the phenylalanine, the CDR3 has a length of 15 residues. Kept here is only the CDR3 DNA, which spans 45 bases and is read in frame from base 1. V is reduced by 1 base and J by 2 bases, leaving a spacing of 9 bases between them. Reading the germline V gene gives CDR1 MNHNS and CDR2 SASEGT. The trial excluded patients who had a history of autoimmune disease or were on systemic immunosuppression. Peripheral blood for TCR sequencing was collected from all dose cohorts at baseline, on cycle 4 day 1, and on cycle 7 day 1. The samples were taken from a phase I, first-in-human, multicenter, open-label dose-escalation trial of ivuxolimab. Adults with locally advanced or metastatic melanoma, renal cell carcinoma, hepatocellular carcinoma or head and neck squamous cell carcinoma were enrolled in the trial. Before TCR sequencing, CD4+ and CD8+ T cells were separately sorted from peripheral blood.

This receptor chain uses TRBV6-1 and TRBJ2-1; tentative D gene TRBD2, with 7 bases matching. This TCR was recovered from an adult with an advanced solid tumor such as melanoma, head and neck, liver or kidney cancer. This material consisted of CD4+ or CD8+ T cells sorted from blood, taken in a trial of the OX40 agonist ivuxolimab. The DNA is as follows: TGTGCCAGCAGTGAAGAGGGGGGGGCCTACAATGAGCAGTTCTTC. This translates into CASSEEGGAYNEQFF.